Listed below are T cell receptor beta chains from one sample, sequenced in a study of regulatory T cells. TCRdb keeps only in-frame clones here, not all; method: immunoSEQ multiplex PCR. The sample gives 20,000 to 25,000 clones, roughly 88% of which show up once; approximately 1.4% is in the top ten. Input material: conventional CD4+ T cells sorted from blood. These receptors all come from a child under 18 with CD3G deficiency. Each CDR3 is given with its conserved first and last residue. A D gene is named only where the DNA matches it firmly. Clone size is not always given. Where it is, it says once, few, many or a class for expanded clones.

CDR3 protein,CDR3 DNA,clone size,V gene,D gene,J gene
CASSRTSGSGNEQFF,TGTGCCAGTAGTAGGACTAGCGGGAGTGGTAATGAGCAGTTCTTC,-,TRBV19,TRBD2,TRBJ2-1
CASSLGSSLTDTQYF,TGTGCCAGCAGCCTTGGCTCATCTTTAACAGATACGCAGTATTTT,-,TRBV7-9,-,TRBJ2-3
CASSSFRTNEKLFF,TGTGCCAGCAGTTCGTTCAGAACTAATGAAAAACTGTTTTTT,-,TRBV28,-,TRBJ1-4
CASSPRNQETQYF,TGTGCCAGCAGCCCGCGGAACCAAGAGACCCAGTACTTC,-,TRBV7-9,-,TRBJ2-5
CASSLSGTSYEQYF,TGTGCCAGCAGTTTATCGGGCACTTCCTACGAGCAGTACTTC,once,TRBV28,-,TRBJ2-7
CASSLLGGWQPQHF,TGTGCCAGCAGTTTATTAGGGGGGTGGCAGCCCCAGCATTTT,-,TRBV28,-,TRBJ1-5
CASKARGDNYGYTF,TGTGCCAGCAAGGCCAGGGGGGATAACTATGGCTACACCTTC,-,TRBV6-1,TRBD1,TRBJ1-2
CASSRTLAYEQYF,TGTGCCAGCAGTAGGACACTGGCCTACGAGCAGTACTTC,-,TRBV6-5,-,TRBJ2-7
CASSLRGGVYEQYF,TGTGCCAGCAGTTTACGAGGGGGCGTCTACGAGCAGTACTTC,-,TRBV28,TRBD1,TRBJ2-7
CASRAATLNTDTQYF,TGTGCCAGCAGGGCGGCGACCCTGAACACAGATACGCAGTATTTT,-,TRBV6-1,-,TRBJ2-3
CASAGAYEQYF,TGTGCCAGCGCCGGGGCCTACGAGCAGTACTTC,-,TRBV6-1,-,TRBJ2-7
CASREGTASFGYTF,TGCGCCAGCAGAGAAGGGACAGCCTCTTTTGGCTACACCTTC,-,TRBV5-1,TRBD1,TRBJ1-2
CASSLLTGSETQYF,TGTGCCAGCAGCTTATTGACAGGGAGCGAGACCCAGTACTTC,-,TRBV7-9,TRBD1,TRBJ2-5
CASSLIPGRGTGELFF,TGTGCCAGCAGTTTAATCCCAGGGCGGGGGACCGGGGAGCTGTTTTTT,few,TRBV28,TRBD2,TRBJ2-2
CASSPDFGFDEQFF,TGTGCCAGCAGCCCAGACTTTGGTTTTGATGAGCAGTTCTTC,-,TRBV7-9,-,TRBJ2-1
CASTQGYEQYF,TGTGCCAGCACCCAGGGGTACGAGCAGTACTTC,-,TRBV6-1,-,TRBJ2-7
CASSRGGLPGNTEAFF,TGTGCCAGCAGCCGTGGGGGTTTACCTGGGAACACTGAAGCTTTCTTT,-,TRBV28,-,TRBJ1-1
CASSGGAKQPQHF,TGTGCCAGTAGTGGTGGGGCTAAGCAGCCCCAGCATTTT,-,TRBV19,-,TRBJ1-5
CAWSSRSNEQFF,TGTGCCTGGAGTTCACGTAGTAATGAGCAGTTCTTC,-,TRBV30,-,TRBJ2-1
CAISESGGRTHNEQFF,TGTGCCATCAGTGAGTCGGGCGGGAGGACCCACAATGAGCAGTTCTTC,-,TRBV10-3,TRBD2,TRBJ2-1
CASSPNHREQYF,TGTGCCAGCTCACCGAACCATCGGGAGCAGTACTTC,-,TRBV18,-,TRBJ2-7
CASSRDTLEEQYF,TGTGCCAGCAGCCGGGACACCCTGGAGGAGCAGTACTTC,-,TRBV6-1,-,TRBJ2-7
CASSSEGAEAFF,TGTGCCAGCAGTTCTGAGGGGGCGGAGGCTTTCTTT,-,TRBV28,TRBD1,TRBJ1-1
CASSLAPGPVDEQYF,TGCGCCAGCAGCTTGGCTCCCGGGCCCGTCGACGAGCAGTACTTC,-,TRBV5-1,-,TRBJ2-7
CASSPGTGGASGRSDTQYF,TGTGCCAGCAGCCCAGGGACCGGCGGGGCTAGCGGAAGGAGCGATACGCAGTATTTT,-,TRBV7-9,TRBD2,TRBJ2-3
CASSPTLNTEAFF,TGTGCCAGCAGCCCGACATTGAACACTGAAGCTTTCTTT,-,TRBV11-2,-,TRBJ1-1
CASSHPGQMNTEAFF,TGTGCCAGCAGCCATCCGGGACAGATGAACACTGAAGCTTTCTTT,-,TRBV11-3,TRBD1,TRBJ1-1
CASRLASCEQFF,TGTGCAAGTCGCTTAGCCTCATGTGAGCAGTTCTTC,-,TRBV12-2,-,TRBJ2-1
CASSSHTSYEQYF,TGTGCCAGCAGCTCCCACACGTCCTACGAGCAGTACTTC,-,TRBV7-9,-,TRBJ2-7
CASSLGQGGEKLFF,TGTGCCAGCAGCTTGGGGCAGGGCGGGGAAAAACTGTTTTTT,-,TRBV7-4,-,TRBJ1-4
CASSPGTQETQYF,TGCGCCAGCAGCCCCGGGACACAAGAGACCCAGTACTTC,-,TRBV5-1,-,TRBJ2-5
CASSLTGPPDTQYF,TGCGCCAGCAGCCTGACAGGACCTCCGGATACGCAGTATTTT,-,TRBV5-1,-,TRBJ2-3
CASSEAWDRREYF,TGTGCCAGCAGTGAAGCTTGGGACAGACGGGAGTACTTC,-,TRBV6-1,TRBD1,TRBJ2-7
CASSLGGREGLHEQFF,TGCGCCAGCAGCTTGGGGGGACGGGAGGGGCTGCATGAGCAGTTCTTC,-,TRBV5-1,TRBD2,TRBJ2-1
CASSEPRGRSGELFF,TGTGCCAGCAGTGAACCCAGGGGTCGTTCCGGGGAGCTGTTTTTT,-,TRBV6-1,-,TRBJ2-2
CASSDRGTATYEQYF,TGTGCCAGCAGTGATCGTGGAACGGCTACCTACGAGCAGTACTTC,few,TRBV6-1,-,TRBJ2-7
CAWASEERNEQFF,TGTGCCTGGGCTAGCGAGGAGAGGAATGAGCAGTTCTTC,-,TRBV30,-,TRBJ2-1
CASSSRGGTEQYF,TGTGCCAGCTCATCCAGGGGGGGGACCGAGCAGTACTTC,-,TRBV18,-,TRBJ2-7
CASSTGLGYEQYF,TGTGCCAGCTCGACAGGGTTGGGGTACGAGCAGTACTTC,-,TRBV18,TRBD1,TRBJ2-7
CASSLSHSGRARETQYF,TGTGCCAGCAGCTTATCCCATAGCGGGAGGGCCCGAGAGACCCAGTACTTC,-,TRBV7-9,TRBD2,TRBJ2-5
CASSLDRDHEQFF,TGTGCCAGCAGTTTAGACAGGGACCATGAGCAGTTCTTC,-,TRBV28,TRBD1,TRBJ2-1
CASGLRGFGTDTQYF,TGTGCCAGCGGGTTGCGGGGTTTCGGCACAGATACGCAGTATTTT,-,TRBV6-1,-,TRBJ2-3
CASSLPGGWHEQYF,TGTGCCAGCAGTTTGCCAGGGGGCTGGCACGAGCAGTACTTC,-,TRBV28,TRBD1,TRBJ2-7
CASSSWTGNYGYTF,TGTGCCAGTAGTTCTTGGACAGGGAACTATGGCTACACCTTC,-,TRBV19,TRBD1,TRBJ1-2
CASSPEAGGEKLFF,TGTGCCAGCAGCCCAGAGGCTGGGGGTGAAAAACTGTTTTTT,-,TRBV7-8,-,TRBJ1-4
CASSLGGTTREQYF,TGTGCCAGCAGTTTGGGGGGAACTACTCGCGAGCAGTACTTC,-,TRBV28,-,TRBJ2-7
CASSWGRPTEAFF,TGTGCCAGCAGTTGGGGACGGCCTACTGAAGCTTTCTTT,-,TRBV28,-,TRBJ1-1
CASSFLDRSYEQYF,TGTGCCAGCAGTTTCTTGGACAGGTCCTACGAGCAGTACTTC,-,TRBV28,TRBD1,TRBJ2-7
CASSPLAGTDTQYF,TGTGCCAGCTCACCCCTAGCGGGCACAGATACGCAGTATTTT,-,TRBV18,TRBD2,TRBJ2-3
CASRPGQGRVNTEAFF,TGTGCCAGCAGGCCGGGACAGGGAAGGGTGAACACTGAAGCTTTCTTT,-,TRBV11-2,TRBD1,TRBJ1-1
CASSLGRGQPQHF,TGTGCCAGCAGCTTAGGCAGGGGGCAGCCCCAGCATTTT,-,TRBV7-8,TRBD1,TRBJ1-5
CASRRGAEDTEAFF,TGTGCCAGCCGCAGAGGGGCCGAAGACACTGAAGCTTTCTTT,-,TRBV19,-,TRBJ1-1
CASSPVRGYGYTF,TGTGCCAGCAGTCCCGTCAGGGGCTATGGCTACACCTTC,-,TRBV6-5,-,TRBJ1-2
CASSTWGGTYNEQFF,TGTGCCAGCAGCACTTGGGGGGGGACCTACAATGAGCAGTTCTTC,-,TRBV7-9,TRBD2,TRBJ2-1
CASSLNRGNEQFF,TGTGCCAGTAGTCTCAACAGGGGCAATGAGCAGTTCTTC,-,TRBV19,TRBD1,TRBJ2-1
CASRGQGSSGANVLTF,TGTGCCAGCAGGGGGCAGGGTTCCTCTGGGGCCAACGTCCTGACTTTC,few,TRBV28,-,TRBJ2-6
CASSPDGTNTGELFF,TGTGCCAGCAGCCCCGACGGGACCAACACCGGGGAGCTGTTTTTT,-,TRBV9,-,TRBJ2-2